The clone carrying this T cell receptor beta chain occurred a few times. These data are taken from a study of identical twins' blood T cells. The V segment lost 7 bases and the J segment 3 bases; nucleotides outside the gene matches: 5. The CDR3 loop spans 14 amino acids. CDR1 and CDR2 (germline): MNHNY, SVGAGI (reference sequence). A single record per CDR3 protein comes from TCRdb applying MiXCR to the 5' RACE reads. Of 300,000 to 400,000 distinct CDR3 sequences in the sample, roughly 28% were seen once. This chain uses TRBV6-6 with TRBJ2-5, with TRBD2 identical over 10 bases. This TCR derives from a woman between 18 and 49 years old in good health. The sequencing input was PBMCs. Here the CDR3 reads CASKLAGDKETQYF. Here the CDR3 DNA reads TGTGCCAGCAAGCTAGCGGGAGATAAAGAGACCCAGTACTTC.